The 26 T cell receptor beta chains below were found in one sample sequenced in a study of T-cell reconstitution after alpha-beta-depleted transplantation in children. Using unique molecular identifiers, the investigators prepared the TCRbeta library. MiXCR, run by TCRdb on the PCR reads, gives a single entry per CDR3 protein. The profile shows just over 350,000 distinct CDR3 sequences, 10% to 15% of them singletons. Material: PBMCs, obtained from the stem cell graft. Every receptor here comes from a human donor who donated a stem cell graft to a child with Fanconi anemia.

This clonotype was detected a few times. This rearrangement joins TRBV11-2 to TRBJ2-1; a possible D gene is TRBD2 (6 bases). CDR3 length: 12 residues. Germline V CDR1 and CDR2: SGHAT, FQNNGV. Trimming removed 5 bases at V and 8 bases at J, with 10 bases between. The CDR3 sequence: CASSQGGYEQFF. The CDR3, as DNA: TGTGCCAGCAGCCAGGGAGGCTATGAGCAGTTCTTC.

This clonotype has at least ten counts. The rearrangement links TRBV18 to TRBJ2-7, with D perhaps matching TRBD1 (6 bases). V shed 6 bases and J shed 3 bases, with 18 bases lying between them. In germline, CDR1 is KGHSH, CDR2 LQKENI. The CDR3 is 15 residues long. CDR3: CASSPTRRDNYEQYF. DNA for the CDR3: TGTGCCAGCTCGCCCACACGACGGGACAACTACGAGCAGTACTTC.

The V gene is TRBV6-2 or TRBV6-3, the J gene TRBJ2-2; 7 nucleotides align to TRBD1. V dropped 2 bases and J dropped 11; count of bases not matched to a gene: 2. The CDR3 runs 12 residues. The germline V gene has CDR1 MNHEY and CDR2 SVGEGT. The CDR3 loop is CASSYRQGELFF. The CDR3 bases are TGTGCCAGCAGTTACCGACAGGGCGAGCTGTTTTTT.

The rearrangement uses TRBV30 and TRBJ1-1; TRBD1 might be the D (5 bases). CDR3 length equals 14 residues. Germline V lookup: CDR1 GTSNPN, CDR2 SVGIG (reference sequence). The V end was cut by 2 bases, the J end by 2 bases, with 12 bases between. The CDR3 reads CAWSRERGNTEAFF. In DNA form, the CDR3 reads TGTGCCTGGAGTAGAGAAAGGGGAAACACTGAAGCTTTCTTT.

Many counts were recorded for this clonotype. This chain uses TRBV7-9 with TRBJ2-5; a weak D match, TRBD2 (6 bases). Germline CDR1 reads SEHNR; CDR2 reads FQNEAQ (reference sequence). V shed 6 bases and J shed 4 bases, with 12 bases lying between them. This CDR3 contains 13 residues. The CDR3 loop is CASSLLALETQYF. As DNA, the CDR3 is TGTGCCAGCAGTCTACTAGCTTTAGAGACCCAGTACTTC.

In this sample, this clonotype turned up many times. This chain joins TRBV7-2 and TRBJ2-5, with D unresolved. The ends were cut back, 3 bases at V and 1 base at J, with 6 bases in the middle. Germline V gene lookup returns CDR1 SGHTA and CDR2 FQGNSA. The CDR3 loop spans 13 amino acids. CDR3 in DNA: TGTGCCAGCAGCTTGGCGTTCCAAGAGACCCAGTACTTC. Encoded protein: CASSLAFQETQYF. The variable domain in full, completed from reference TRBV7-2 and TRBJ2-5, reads GAGVSQSPSNKVTEKGKDVELRCDPISGHTALYWYRQSLGQGLEFLIYFQGNSAPDKSGLPSDRFSAERTGGSVSTLTIQRTQQEDSAVYLCASSLAFQETQYFGPGTRLLVL.

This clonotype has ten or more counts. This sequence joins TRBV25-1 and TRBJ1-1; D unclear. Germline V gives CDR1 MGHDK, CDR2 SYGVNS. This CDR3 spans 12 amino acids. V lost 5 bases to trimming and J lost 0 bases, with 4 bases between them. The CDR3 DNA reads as TGTGCCAGCAGTAACCTGAACACTGAAGCTTTCTTT. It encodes CASSNLNTEAFF.

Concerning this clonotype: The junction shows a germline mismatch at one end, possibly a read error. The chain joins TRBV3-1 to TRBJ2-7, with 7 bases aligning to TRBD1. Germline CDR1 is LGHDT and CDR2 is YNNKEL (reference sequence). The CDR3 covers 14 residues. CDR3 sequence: CASSRGDSSSEQYF. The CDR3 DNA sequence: TGTGCCAGCAGCCGAGGGGACAGTTCCTCCGAGCAGTACTTC.

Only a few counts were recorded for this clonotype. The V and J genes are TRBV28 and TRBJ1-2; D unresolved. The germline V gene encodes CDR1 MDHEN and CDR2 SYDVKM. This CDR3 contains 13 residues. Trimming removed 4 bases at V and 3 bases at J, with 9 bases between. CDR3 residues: CASSSPQDYGYTF. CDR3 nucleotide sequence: TGTGCCAGCAGTTCGCCTCAAGACTATGGCTACACCTTC.

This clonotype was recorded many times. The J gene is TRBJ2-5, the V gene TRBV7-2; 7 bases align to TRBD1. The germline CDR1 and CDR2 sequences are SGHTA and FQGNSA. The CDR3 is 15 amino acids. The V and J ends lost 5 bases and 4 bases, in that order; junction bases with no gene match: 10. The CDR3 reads CASSPWTRQGETQYF. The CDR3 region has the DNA TGTGCCAGCAGCCCCTGGACACGACAGGGAGAGACCCAGTACTTC.

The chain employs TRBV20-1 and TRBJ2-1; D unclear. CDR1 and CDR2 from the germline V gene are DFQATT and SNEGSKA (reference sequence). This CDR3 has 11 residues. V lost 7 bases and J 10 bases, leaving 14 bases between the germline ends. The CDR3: CSVDTLGEQFF. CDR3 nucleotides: TGCAGTGTCGACACCTTAGGGGAGCAGTTCTTC.

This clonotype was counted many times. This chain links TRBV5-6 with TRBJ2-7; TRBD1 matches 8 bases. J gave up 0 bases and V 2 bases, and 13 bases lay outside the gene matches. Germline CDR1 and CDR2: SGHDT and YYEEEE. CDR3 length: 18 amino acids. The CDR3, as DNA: TGTGCCAGCAGCTTCGGCTGGACAGGGAAGGGTAGCTCCTACGAGCAGTACGTC. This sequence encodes CASSFGWTGKGSSYEQYV.

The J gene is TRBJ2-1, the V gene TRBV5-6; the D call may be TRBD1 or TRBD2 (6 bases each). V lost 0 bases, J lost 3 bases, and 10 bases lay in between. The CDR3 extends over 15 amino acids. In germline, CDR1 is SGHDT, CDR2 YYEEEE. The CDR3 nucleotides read TGTGCCAGCAGCTTGGAGGGGGGTCTCTACAATGAGCAGTTCTTC. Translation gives CASSLEGGLYNEQFF.

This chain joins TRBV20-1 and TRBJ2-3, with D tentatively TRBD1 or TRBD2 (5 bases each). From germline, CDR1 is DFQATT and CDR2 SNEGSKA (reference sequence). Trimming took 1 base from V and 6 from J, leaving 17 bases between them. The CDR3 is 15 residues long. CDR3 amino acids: CSARAEAGRVDTQYF. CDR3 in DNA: TGCAGTGCTAGAGCCGAGGCAGGGCGGGTGGATACGCAGTATTTT.

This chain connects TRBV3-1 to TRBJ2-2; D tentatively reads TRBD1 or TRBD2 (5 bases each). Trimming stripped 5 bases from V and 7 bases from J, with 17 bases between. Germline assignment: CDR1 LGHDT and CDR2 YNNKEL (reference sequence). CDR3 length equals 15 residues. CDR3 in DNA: TGTGCCAGCAGCGGCCGGGACCACACGGGCGGGGAGCTGTTTTTT. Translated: CASSGRDHTGGELFF.

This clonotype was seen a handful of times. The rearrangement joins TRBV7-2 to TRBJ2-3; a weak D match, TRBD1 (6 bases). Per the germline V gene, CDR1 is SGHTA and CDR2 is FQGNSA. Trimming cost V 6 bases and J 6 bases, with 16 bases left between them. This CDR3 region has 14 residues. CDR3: CASSFSTGRDTQYF. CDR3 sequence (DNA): TGTGCCAGCAGTTTCTCGACAGGAAGGGATACGCAGTATTTT.

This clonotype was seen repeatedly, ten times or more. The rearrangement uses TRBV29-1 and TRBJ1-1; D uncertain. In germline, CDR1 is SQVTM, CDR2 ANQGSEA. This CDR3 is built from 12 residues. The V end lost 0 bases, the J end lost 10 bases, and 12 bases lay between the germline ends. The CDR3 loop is CSVEDRNNRAFF. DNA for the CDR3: TGCAGCGTTGAAGATCGGAACAACCGAGCTTTCTTT. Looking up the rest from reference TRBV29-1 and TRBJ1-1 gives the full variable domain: SAVISQKPSRDICQRGTSLTIQCQVDSQVTMMFWYRQQPGQSLTLIATANQGSEATYESGFVIDKFPISRPNLTFSTLTVSNMSPEDSSIYLCSVEDRNNRAFFGQGTRLTVV.

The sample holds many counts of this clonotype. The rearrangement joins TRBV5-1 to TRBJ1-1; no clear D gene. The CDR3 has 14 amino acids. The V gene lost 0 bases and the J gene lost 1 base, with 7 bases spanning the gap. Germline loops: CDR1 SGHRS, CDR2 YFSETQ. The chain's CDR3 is CASSLDAANTEAFF. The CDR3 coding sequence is TGCGCCAGCAGCTTGGATGCCGCGAACACTGAAGCTTTCTTT.

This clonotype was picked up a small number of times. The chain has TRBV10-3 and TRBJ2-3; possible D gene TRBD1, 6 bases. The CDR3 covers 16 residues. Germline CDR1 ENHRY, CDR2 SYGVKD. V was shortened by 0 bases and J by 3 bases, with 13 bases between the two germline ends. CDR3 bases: TGTGCCATCAGTGAGTCGTGGGGTCAGGGGACAGATACGCAGTATTTT. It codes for CAISESWGQGTDTQYF.

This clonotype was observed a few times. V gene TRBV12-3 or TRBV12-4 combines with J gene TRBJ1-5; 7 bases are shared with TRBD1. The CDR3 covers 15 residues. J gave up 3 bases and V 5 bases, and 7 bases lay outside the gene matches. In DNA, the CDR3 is TGTGCCAGCAGTAGCCAGACAGGGTTCAATCAGCCCCAGCATTTT. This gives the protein CASSSQTGFNQPQHF.

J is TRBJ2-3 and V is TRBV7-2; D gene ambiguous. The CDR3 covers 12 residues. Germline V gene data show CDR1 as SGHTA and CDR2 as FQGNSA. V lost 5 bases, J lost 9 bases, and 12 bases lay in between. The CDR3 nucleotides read TGTGCCAGCAGCGTACAGAGCACAACGCAGTATTTT. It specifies CASSVQSTTQYF.

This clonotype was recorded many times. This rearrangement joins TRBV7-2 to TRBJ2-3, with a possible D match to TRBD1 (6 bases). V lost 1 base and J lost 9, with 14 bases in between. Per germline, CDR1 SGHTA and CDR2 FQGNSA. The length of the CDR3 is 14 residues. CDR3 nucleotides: TGTGCCAGCAGCTTAGACAGGGTGTTGCAAACGCAGTATTTT. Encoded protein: CASSLDRVLQTQYF. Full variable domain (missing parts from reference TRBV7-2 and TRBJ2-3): GAGVSQSPSNKVTEKGKDVELRCDPISGHTALYWYRQSLGQGLEFLIYFQGNSAPDKSGLPSDRFSAERTGGSVSTLTIQRTQQEDSAVYLCASSLDRVLQTQYFGPGTRLTVL.

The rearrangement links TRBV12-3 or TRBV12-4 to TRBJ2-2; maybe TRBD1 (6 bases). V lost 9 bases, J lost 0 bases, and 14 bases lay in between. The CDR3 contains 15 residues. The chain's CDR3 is CASAGTPANTGELFF. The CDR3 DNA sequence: TGTGCCAGTGCCGGGACACCCGCGAACACCGGGGAGCTGTTTTTT.

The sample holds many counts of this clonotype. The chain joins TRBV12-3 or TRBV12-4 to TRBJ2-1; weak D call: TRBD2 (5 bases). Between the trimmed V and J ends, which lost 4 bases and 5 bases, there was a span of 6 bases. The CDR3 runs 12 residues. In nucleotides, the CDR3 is TGTGCCAGCAGTTGGACTCACAATGAGCAGTTCTTC. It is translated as CASSWTHNEQFF.

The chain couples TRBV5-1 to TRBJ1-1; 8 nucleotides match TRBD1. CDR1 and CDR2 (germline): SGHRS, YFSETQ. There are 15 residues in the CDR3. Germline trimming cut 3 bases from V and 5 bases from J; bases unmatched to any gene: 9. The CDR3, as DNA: TGCGCCAGCAGCTGGATGACAGGGGAAAGTACTGAAGCTTTCTTT. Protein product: CASSWMTGESTEAFF.

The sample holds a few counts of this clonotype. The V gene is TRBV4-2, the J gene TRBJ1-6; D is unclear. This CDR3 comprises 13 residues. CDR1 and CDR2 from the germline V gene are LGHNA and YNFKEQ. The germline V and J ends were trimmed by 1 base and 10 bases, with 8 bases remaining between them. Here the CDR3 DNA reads TGTGCCAGCAGCCAAGGGGAGGTGTCACCCCTCCACTTT. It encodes CASSQGEVSPLHF.